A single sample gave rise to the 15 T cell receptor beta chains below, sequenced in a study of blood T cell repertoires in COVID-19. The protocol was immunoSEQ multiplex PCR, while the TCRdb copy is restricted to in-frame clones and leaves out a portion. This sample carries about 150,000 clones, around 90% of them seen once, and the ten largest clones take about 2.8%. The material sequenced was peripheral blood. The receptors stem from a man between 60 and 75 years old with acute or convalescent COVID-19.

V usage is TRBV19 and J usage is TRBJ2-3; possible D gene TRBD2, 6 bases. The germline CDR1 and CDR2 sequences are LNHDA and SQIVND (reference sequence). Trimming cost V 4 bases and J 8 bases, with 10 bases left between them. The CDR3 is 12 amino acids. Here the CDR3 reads CASSKTSATQYF. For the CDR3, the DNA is TGTGCCAGTAGTAAGACTAGTGCTACGCAGTATTTT.

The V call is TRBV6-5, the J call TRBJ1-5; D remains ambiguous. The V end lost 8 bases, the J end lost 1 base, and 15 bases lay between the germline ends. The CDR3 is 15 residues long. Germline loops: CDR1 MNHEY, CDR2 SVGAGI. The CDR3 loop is CASQRTRESNQPQHF. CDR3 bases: TGTGCCAGCCAGCGGACTCGGGAGAGCAATCAGCCCCAGCATTTT.

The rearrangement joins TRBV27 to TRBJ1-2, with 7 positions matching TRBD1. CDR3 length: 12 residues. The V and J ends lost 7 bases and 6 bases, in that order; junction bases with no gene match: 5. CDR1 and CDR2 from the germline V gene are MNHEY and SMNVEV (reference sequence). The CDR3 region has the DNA TGTGCCAGCACCGACAGGGTCCATGGCTACACCTTC. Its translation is CASTDRVHGYTF.

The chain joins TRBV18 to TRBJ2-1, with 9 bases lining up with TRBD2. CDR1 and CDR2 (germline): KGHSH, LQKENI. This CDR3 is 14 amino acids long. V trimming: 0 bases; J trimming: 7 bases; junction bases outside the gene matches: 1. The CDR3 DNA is TGTGCCAGCTCACCACCGCTAGCGGGGAATGAGCAGTTCTTC. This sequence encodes CASSPPLAGNEQFF.

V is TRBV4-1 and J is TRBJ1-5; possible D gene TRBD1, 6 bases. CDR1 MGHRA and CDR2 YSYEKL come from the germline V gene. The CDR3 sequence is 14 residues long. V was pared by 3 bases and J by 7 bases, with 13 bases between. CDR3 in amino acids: CASSQTSGVQPQHF. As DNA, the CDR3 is TGCGCCAGCAGCCAGACCTCAGGGGTCCAGCCCCAGCATTTT.

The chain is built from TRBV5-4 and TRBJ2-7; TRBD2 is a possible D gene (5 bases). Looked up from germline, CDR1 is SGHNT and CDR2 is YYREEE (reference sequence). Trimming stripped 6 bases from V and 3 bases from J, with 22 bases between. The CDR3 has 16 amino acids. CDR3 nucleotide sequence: TGTGCCAGCACCCTAGAGGGTGGTGTGAACCTCTACGAGCAGTACTTC. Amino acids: CASTLEGGVNLYEQYF.

The CDR3 sequence is CATSKDRGHTGELFF. CDR3 sequence (DNA): TGTGCCACCAGCAAGGACAGGGGCCACACCGGGGAGCTGTTTTTT. The chain employs TRBV15 and TRBJ2-2, with 9 bases fitting TRBD1. V shed 4 bases, J shed 3 bases, and the junction held 3 bases outside the gene matches. The CDR3 contains 15 residues. Germline V gene data show CDR1 as LNHNV and CDR2 as YYDKDF (reference sequence).

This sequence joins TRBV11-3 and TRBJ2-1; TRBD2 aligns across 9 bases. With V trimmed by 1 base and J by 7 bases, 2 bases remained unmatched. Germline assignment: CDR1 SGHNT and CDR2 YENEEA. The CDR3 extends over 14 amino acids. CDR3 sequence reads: CASSLGGGANEQFF. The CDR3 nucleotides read TGTGCCAGCAGCTTAGGCGGGGGGGCTAATGAGCAGTTCTTC.

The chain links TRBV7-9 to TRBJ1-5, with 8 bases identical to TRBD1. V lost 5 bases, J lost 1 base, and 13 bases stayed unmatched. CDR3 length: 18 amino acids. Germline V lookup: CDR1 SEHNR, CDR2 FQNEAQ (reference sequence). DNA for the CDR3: TGTGCCAGCAGCCCGGGATCTAGGACAGGGTCCAGCAATCAGCCCCAGCATTTT. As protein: CASSPGSRTGSSNQPQHF.

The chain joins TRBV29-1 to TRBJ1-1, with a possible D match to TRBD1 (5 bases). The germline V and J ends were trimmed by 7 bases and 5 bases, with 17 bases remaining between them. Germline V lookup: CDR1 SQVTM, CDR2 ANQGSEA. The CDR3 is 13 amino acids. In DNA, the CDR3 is TGCAGCGCAAACCCGGCAGGGCGGACTGAAGCTTTCTTT. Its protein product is CSANPAGRTEAFF.

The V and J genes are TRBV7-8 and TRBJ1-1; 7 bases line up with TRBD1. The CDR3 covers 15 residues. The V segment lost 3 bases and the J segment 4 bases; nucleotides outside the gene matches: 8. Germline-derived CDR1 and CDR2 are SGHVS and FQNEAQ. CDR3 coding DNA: TGTGCCAGCAGCTTCGGAGGAGGGGGCGGCACTGAAGCTTTCTTT. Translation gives CASSFGGGGGTEAFF.

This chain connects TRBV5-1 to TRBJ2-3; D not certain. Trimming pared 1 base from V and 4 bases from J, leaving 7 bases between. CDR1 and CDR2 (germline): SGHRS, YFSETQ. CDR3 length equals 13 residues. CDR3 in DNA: TGCGCCAGCAGCTTGAGCGTGGCAGATACGCAGTATTTT. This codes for CASSLSVADTQYF.

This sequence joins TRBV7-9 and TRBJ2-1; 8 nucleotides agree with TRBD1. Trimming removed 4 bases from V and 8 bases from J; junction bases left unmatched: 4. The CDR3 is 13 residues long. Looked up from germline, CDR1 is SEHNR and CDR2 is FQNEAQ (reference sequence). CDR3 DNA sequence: TGTGCCAGCAGCTCCTCGACAGGGGATGAGCAGTTCTTC. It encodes CASSSSTGDEQFF.

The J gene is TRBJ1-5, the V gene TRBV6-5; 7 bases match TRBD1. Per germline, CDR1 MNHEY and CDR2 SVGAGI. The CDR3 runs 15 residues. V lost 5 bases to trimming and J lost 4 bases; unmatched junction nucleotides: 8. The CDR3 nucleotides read TGTGCCAGCAGTCGACAGGGACGGGGGAATCAGCCCCAGCATTTT. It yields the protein CASSRQGRGNQPQHF.

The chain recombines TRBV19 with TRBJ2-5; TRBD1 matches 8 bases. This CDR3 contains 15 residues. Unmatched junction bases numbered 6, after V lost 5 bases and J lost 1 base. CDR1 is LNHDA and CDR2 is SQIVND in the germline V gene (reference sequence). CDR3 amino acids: CASSSRTGLQETQYF. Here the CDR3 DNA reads TGTGCCAGTAGTTCTCGGACAGGGCTCCAAGAGACCCAGTACTTC.